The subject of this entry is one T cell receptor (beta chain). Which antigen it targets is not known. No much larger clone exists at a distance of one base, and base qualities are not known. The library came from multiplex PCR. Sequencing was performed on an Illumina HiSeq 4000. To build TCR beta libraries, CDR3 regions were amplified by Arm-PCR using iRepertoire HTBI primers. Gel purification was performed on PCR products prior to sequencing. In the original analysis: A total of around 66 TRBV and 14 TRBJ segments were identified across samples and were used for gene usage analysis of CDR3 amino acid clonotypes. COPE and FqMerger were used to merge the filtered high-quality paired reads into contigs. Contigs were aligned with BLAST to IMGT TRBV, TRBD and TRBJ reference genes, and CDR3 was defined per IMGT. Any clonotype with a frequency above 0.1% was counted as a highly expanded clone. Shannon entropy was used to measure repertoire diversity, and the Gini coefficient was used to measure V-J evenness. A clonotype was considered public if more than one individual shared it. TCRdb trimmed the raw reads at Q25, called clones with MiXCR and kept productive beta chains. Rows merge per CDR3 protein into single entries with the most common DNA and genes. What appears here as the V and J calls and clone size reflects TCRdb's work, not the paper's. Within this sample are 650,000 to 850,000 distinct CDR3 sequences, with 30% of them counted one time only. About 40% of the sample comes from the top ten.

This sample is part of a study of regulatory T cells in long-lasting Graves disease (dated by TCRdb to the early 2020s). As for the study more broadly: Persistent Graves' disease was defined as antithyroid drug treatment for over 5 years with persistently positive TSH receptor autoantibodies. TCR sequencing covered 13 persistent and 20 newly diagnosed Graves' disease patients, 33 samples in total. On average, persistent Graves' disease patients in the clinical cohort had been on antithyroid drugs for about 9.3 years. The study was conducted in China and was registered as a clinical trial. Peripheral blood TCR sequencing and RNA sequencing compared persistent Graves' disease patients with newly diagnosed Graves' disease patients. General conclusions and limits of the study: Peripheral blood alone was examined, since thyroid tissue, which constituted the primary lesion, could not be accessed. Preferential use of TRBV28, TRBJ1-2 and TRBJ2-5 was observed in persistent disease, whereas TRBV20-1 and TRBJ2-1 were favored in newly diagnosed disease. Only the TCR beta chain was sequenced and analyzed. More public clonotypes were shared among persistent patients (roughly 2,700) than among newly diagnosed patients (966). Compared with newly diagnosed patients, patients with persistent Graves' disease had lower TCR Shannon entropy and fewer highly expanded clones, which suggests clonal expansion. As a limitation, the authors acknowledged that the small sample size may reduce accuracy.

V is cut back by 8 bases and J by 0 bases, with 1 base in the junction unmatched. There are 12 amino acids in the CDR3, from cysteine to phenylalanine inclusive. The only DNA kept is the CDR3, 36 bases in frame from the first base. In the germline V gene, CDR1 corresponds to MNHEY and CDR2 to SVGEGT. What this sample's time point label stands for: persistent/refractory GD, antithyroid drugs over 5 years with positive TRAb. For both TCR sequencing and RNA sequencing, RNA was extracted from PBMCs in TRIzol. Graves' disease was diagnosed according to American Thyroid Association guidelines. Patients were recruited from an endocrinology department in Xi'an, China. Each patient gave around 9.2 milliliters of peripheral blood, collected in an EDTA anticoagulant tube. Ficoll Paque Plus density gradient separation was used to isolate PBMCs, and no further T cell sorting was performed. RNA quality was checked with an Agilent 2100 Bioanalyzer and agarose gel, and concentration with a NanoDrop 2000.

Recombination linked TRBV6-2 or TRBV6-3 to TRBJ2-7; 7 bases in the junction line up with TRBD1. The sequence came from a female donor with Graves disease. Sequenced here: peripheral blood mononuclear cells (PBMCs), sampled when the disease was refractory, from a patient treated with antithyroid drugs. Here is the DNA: TGTGCCAGCGACAGGGTCTCCTACGAGCAGTACTTC. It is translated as CASDRVSYEQYF.